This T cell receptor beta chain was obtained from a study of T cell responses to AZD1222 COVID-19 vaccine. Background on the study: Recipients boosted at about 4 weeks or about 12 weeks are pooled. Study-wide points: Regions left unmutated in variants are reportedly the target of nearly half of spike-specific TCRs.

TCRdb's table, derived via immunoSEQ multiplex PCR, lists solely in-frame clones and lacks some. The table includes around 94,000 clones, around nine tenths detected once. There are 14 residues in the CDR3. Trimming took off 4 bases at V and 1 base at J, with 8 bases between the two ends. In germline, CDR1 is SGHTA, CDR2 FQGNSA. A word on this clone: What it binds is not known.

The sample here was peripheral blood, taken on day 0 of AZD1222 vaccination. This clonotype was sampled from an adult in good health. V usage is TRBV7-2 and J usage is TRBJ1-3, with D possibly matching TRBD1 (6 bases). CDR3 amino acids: CASSSQGSGNTIYF. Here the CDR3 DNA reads TGTGCCAGCAGCTCACAGGGTTCTGGAAACACCATATATTTT.